The 22 T cell receptor beta chains listed next were all sequenced from one sample in a study of long-term antiretroviral therapy in people with HIV. Assay version v3.0 of immunoSEQ was used, and it was run at survey level. Only in-frame clones appear in the TCRdb table, and some are missing; sequencing was by immunoSEQ multiplex PCR. Of 27,000 or so clones in the sample, around 83% were seen once. The input for sequencing was unsorted PBMCs, taken 2.9 years after starting antiretroviral therapy. Receptors were obtained from a man aged 50-60 years with HIV.

The J gene is TRBJ1-3, the V gene TRBV28, with D tentatively TRBD1 (5 bases). Germline CDR1 reads MDHEN; CDR2 reads SYDVKM. The CDR3 contains 17 residues. Trimming took 3 bases from V and 1 from J, leaving 16 bases between them. CDR3 region: CASSLGTDSPSGNTIYF. The CDR3 coding sequence is TGTGCCAGCAGTTTGGGGACTGACTCCCCTTCTGGAAACACCATATATTTT.

This clone has more than one count but fewer than ten. This chain connects TRBV6-5 to TRBJ1-4, with D perhaps matching TRBD1 (6 bases). The V end lost 5 bases, the J end lost 3 bases, and 10 bases lay between the germline ends. Germline loops: CDR1 MNHEY, CDR2 SVGAGI. The CDR3 is 14 residues long. The CDR3 region is CASSRQESNEKLFF. The CDR3, as DNA: TGTGCCAGCAGTAGACAGGAATCTAATGAAAAACTGTTTTTT.

The chain is built from TRBV19 and TRBJ1-4; TRBD1 matches 7 bases. CDR1 and CDR2 (germline): LNHDA, SQIVND (reference sequence). After removal of 4 bases from V and 2 bases from J, the junction contained 4 bases not matched to a gene. The CDR3 is made up of 15 amino acids. CDR3 sequence reads: CASSKQQGTNEKLFF. In DNA, the CDR3 is TGTGCCAGTAGTAAACAACAGGGGACTAATGAAAAACTGTTTTTT.

The V and J genes are TRBV15 and TRBJ1-6; D is unresolved. Trimming removed 1 base from V and 3 bases from J, with 13 bases in between. The CDR3 runs 17 residues. The germline V gene encodes CDR1 LNHNV and CDR2 YYDKDF (reference sequence). The DNA for the CDR3 is TGTGCCACCAGCAGAGGAAGGAATGAGGGCTATAATTCACCCCTCCACTTT. Translation: CATSRGRNEGYNSPLHF. The full variable domain, completed using reference TRBV15 and TRBJ1-6, is DAMVIQNPRYQVTQFGKPVTLSCSQTLNHNVMYWYQQKSSQAPKLLFHYYDKDFNNEADTPDNFQSRRPNTSFCFLDIRSPGLGDTAMYLCATSRGRNEGYNSPLHFGNGTRLTVT.

This chain joins TRBV28 and TRBJ1-3; D is uncertain. CDR1 and CDR2 from the germline V gene are MDHEN and SYDVKM. The CDR3 is 15 residues long. V lost 7 bases to trimming and J lost 0 bases, with 13 bases between them. The DNA of the CDR3 is TGTGCCAGCACAACAAGTCCCATCTCTGGAAACACCATATATTTT. It translates to CASTTSPISGNTIYF.

The V and J genes are TRBV5-8 and TRBJ1-1; D remains ambiguous. V shed 0 bases and J shed 4 bases, with 4 bases lying between them. From germline, CDR1 is SGHTS and CDR2 YDEGEE. The CDR3 is 12 amino acids. In DNA, the CDR3 is TGTGCCAGCAGCTTGGAGTTCACTGAAGCTTTCTTT. It yields the protein CASSLEFTEAFF.

There are a few counts of this clone. The CDR3 coding sequence is TGTGCCAGCAGTTCGGTGGACCACGGAAACTATGGCTACACCTTC. It is translated as CASSSVDHGNYGYTF. The chain carries TRBV28 and TRBJ1-2; D is unresolved. The CDR3 loop spans 15 amino acids. V was clipped by 4 bases and J by 2 bases, with 14 bases between them. Germline V gene data show CDR1 as MDHEN and CDR2 as SYDVKM.

The chain carries TRBV7-9 and TRBJ1-1; weak D call: TRBD1 (6 bases). The CDR3 runs 14 residues. CDR1 and CDR2 from the germline V gene are SEHNR and FQNEAQ (reference sequence). V lost 4 bases, J lost 4 bases, and 13 bases lay in between. The CDR3 protein is CASSSQGRFTEAFF. The DNA of the CDR3 is TGTGCCAGCAGCTCCCAGGGGAGGTTCACTGAAGCTTTCTTT.

The table lists this clone with a few counts. J is TRBJ1-2 and V is TRBV10-3, with D uncertain. The CDR3 consists of 12 residues. Germline V CDR1 and CDR2: ENHRY, SYGVKD. The germline V and J ends were trimmed by 4 bases and 4 bases, with 7 bases remaining between them. CDR3 in amino acids: CAISVDTYGYTF. For the CDR3, the DNA is TGTGCCATCAGTGTCGACACCTATGGCTACACCTTC.

This clone was recorded once. This rearrangement joins TRBV9 to TRBJ2-7, with 9 bases lining up with TRBD1. The CDR3 spans 15 residues. Germline CDR1 and CDR2: SGDLS and YYNGEE. The ends lost 3 bases at V and 5 bases at J; junction bases unmatched: 9. The CDR3 protein is CASSAPGQGRNEQYF. CDR3 bases: TGTGCCAGCAGCGCACCGGGACAGGGAAGGAACGAGCAGTACTTC.

This clone was counted a single time. The chain joins TRBV6-6 to TRBJ1-1; D is uncertain. The CDR3 covers 14 residues. Germline-derived CDR1 and CDR2 are MNHNY and SVGAGI (reference sequence). The ends were cut back, 2 bases at V and 4 bases at J, with 11 bases in the middle. The CDR3: CASSYMEVGTEAFF. The CDR3 DNA is TGTGCCAGCAGTTACATGGAGGTTGGCACTGAAGCTTTCTTT.

This clone has just one count. This rearrangement joins TRBV6-6 to TRBJ2-2; the match to TRBD1 covers 8 bases. Germline CDR1 is MNHNY and CDR2 is SVGAGI (reference sequence). The J segment lost 4 bases and the V segment lost 5 bases, leaving 9 bases of the junction unmatched. CDR3 size: 16 residues. The CDR3 nucleotides read TGTGCCAGCAGTCGCCCGGGACAGGAAAGCACCGGGGAGCTGTTTTTT. Its translation: CASSRPGQESTGELFF.

The chain has TRBV2 and TRBJ1-2; no clear D gene. V shed 9 bases and J shed 4 bases, with 9 bases lying between them. There are 11 residues in the CDR3. The germline V gene has CDR1 SNHLY and CDR2 FYNNEI. CDR3 sequence reads: CASLVSYGYTF. CDR3 DNA sequence: TGTGCCAGTCTTGTCAGCTATGGCTACACCTTC.

The V and J genes are TRBV2 and TRBJ1-2; weak D call: TRBD1 (6 bases). The CDR3 runs to 17 residues. The germline CDR1 and CDR2 sequences are SNHLY and FYNNEI. V shed 7 bases and J shed 6 bases, with 27 bases lying between them. Here the CDR3 DNA reads TGTGCCAGCAATGGGGGCAGGGAGCGGGAATATGGAAATGGCTACACCTTC. As protein: CASNGGREREYGNGYTF. Using reference TRBV2 and TRBJ1-2 for the parts outside the CDR3, the full variable domain is EPEVTQTPSHQVTQMGQEVILRCVPISNHLYFYWYRQILGQKVEFLVSFYNNEISEKSEIFDDQFSVERPDGSNFTLKIRSTKLEDSAMYFCASNGGREREYGNGYTFGSGTRLTVV.

CDR3 coding DNA: TGTGCCAGCAGCTCTTGGACAGGGGGAGAAAAACTGTTTTTT. Its translation is CASSSWTGGEKLFF. This chain joins TRBV7-8 and TRBJ1-4; 10 bases fit TRBD1. The CDR3 is 14 residues long. CDR1 and CDR2 from the germline V gene are SGHVS and FQNEAQ. J gave up 8 bases and V 4 bases, and 4 bases lay outside the gene matches. Complete variable domain (other parts from reference TRBV7-8 and TRBJ1-4): GAGVSQSPRYKVAKRGQDVALRCDPISGHVSLFWYQQALGQGPEFLTYFQNEAQLDKSGLPSDRFFAERPEGSVSTLKIQRTQQEDSAVYLCASSSWTGGEKLFFGSGTQLSVL.

The chain carries TRBV4-2 and TRBJ2-1, with D perhaps assigned TRBD1 or TRBD2 (5 bases each). The CDR3 is 16 amino acids. Trimming stripped 1 base from V and 2 bases from J, with 12 bases between. The germline V gene encodes CDR1 LGHNA and CDR2 YNFKEQ. The CDR3 bases are TGTGCCAGCAGCCAAGGCTTGGGACGGACCTACAATGAGCAGTTCTTC. It translates to CASSQGLGRTYNEQFF.

V gene TRBV6-5 combines with J gene TRBJ1-4; TRBD1 matches 8 bases. The V gene end was trimmed by 6 bases and the J gene end by 5 bases; junction bases not matched to a gene: 8. The germline CDR1 and CDR2 sequences are MNHEY and SVGAGI. The CDR3 spans 15 residues. The CDR3 here is CASSRTGRGNEKLFF. CDR3 DNA: TGTGCCAGCAGCCGGACAGGGAGAGGGAATGAAAAACTGTTTTTT.

This rearrangement joins TRBV19 to TRBJ2-1; no firm D call. There are 12 residues in the CDR3. Trimming left V 5 bases short and J 8 bases short, with 10 bases between. Germline CDR1 and CDR2: LNHDA and SQIVND (reference sequence). The CDR3 protein is CASSPDADEQFF. CDR3 coding DNA: TGTGCCAGTAGTCCAGACGCCGATGAGCAGTTCTTC.

This clone was seen just once. The junction departs from the called germline gene at one end, perhaps through a read error. The chain combines TRBV29-1 with TRBJ2-3; D gene uncertain. The CDR3 runs to 12 residues. Per the germline V gene, CDR1 is SQVTM and CDR2 is ANQGSEA. CDR3 loop: CSVEDSTNTQYF. The CDR3 DNA reads TGCAGCGTAGAAGACTCCACTAATACGCAGTATTTT.

This clone was detected only a few times. The rearrangement links TRBV28 to TRBJ1-6, with TRBD1 matching over 11 bases. The CDR3 has 17 amino acids. Germline V gives CDR1 MDHEN, CDR2 SYDVKM. V lost 6 bases and J lost 8; bases outside the gene matches: 12. The CDR3 coding sequence is TGTGCCAGCAGCTCCCGGGACAGGGGGGGTCGTTATTCACCCCTCCACTTT. Translated: CASSSRDRGGRYSPLHF.

The rearrangement uses TRBV5-1 and TRBJ2-3; 15 bases line up with TRBD2. Germline assignment: CDR1 SGHRS and CDR2 YFSETQ. The CDR3 has 16 amino acids. V lost 4 bases to trimming and J lost 5 bases; unmatched junction nucleotides: 5. The CDR3 loop is CASSPSGLAGGDTQYF. The CDR3 DNA is TGCGCCAGCAGCCCCTCGGGACTAGCGGGGGGAGATACGCAGTATTTT.

This chain uses TRBV10-3 with TRBJ1-2, with D possibly being TRBD1 (6 bases). Trimming pared 8 bases from V and 4 bases from J, leaving 17 bases between. The germline V gene has CDR1 ENHRY and CDR2 SYGVKD. This CDR3 has 14 amino acids. The CDR3 loop reads CAIPAGGLGYGYTF. The CDR3 bases are TGTGCCATCCCGGCGGGGGGGCTGGGCTATGGCTACACCTTC.